These 32 T cell receptor beta chains were all obtained from the same sample, sequenced in a study of blood T cell repertoires in COVID-19. Using immunoSEQ multiplex PCR, the repertoire was profiled, and TCRdb retains in-frame clones only, with some absent. In the table there are about 220,000 clones, over 75% of which are singletons. Specimen: PBMCs or T cells enriched from blood (not recorded which). These TCRs come from a woman in her sixties who had recovered from COVID-19.

The V and J genes are TRBV7-2 and TRBJ2-3, with TRBD2 matching over 15 bases. V was clipped by 5 bases and J by 7 bases; unmatched bases: 10. Germline V lookup: CDR1 SGHTA, CDR2 FQGNSA. CDR3 length equals 17 residues. The CDR3 is CASSTWTSGGAVNTQYF. Here the CDR3 DNA reads TGTGCCAGCAGCACCTGGACTAGCGGGGGGGCCGTGAATACGCAGTATTTT.

This clone was detected once. The rearrangement joins TRBV30 to TRBJ2-1; D might be TRBD1 (5 bases). The V gene's germline CDR1 is GTSNPN and CDR2 SVGIG (reference sequence). V gave up 1 base and J gave up 8 bases, with 12 bases separating them. The CDR3 consists of 13 residues. CDR3 protein: CAWSAPGFDEQFF. The DNA of the CDR3 is TGTGCCTGGAGTGCGCCAGGGTTCGATGAGCAGTTCTTC.

This rearrangement joins TRBV19 to TRBJ2-1; 9 bases match TRBD2. Germline values: CDR1 LNHDA, CDR2 SQIVND (reference sequence). Trimming at V came to 1 base and at J to 6 bases, leaving 4 bases not matched to a gene. This CDR3 is built from 15 residues. CDR3 residues: CASSIAAGGSNEQFF. The CDR3 bases are TGTGCCAGTAGTATAGCAGCGGGAGGAAGCAATGAGCAGTTCTTC.

The chain uses TRBV19 and TRBJ1-2; 8 bases agree with TRBD1. The CDR3 runs 13 residues. Germline CDR1 and CDR2: LNHDA and SQIVND (reference sequence). The ends lost 5 bases at V and 5 bases at J; junction bases unmatched: 4. Written as DNA, the CDR3 is TGTGCCAGTAGTGAGACAGGGGAATATGGCTACACCTTC. It yields the protein CASSETGEYGYTF. The variable domain in full, with the rest retrieved from reference TRBV19 and TRBJ1-2, is DGGITQSPKYLFRKEGQNVTLSCEQNLNHDAMYWYRQDPGQGLRLIYYSQIVNDFQKGDIAEGYSVSREKKESFPLTVTSAQKNPTAFYLCASSETGEYGYTFGSGTRLTVV.

This chain joins TRBV6-5 and TRBJ2-7; 12 nucleotides line up with TRBD1. V trimming: 8 bases; J trimming: 7 bases; junction bases outside the gene matches: 9. The length of the CDR3 is 14 residues. The germline gives CDR1 MNHEY, CDR2 SVGAGI. The CDR3 nucleotides are TGTGCCAGCGGCCGGGACAGGGGGCACTCTGAGCAGTACTTC. It encodes CASGRDRGHSEQYF.

The chain has TRBV4-3 and TRBJ1-2; tentatively, D is TRBD1 (5 bases). The germline V gene encodes CDR1 LGHNA and CDR2 YSLEER. Trimming cost V 0 bases and J 4 bases, with 12 bases left between them. This CDR3 has 15 amino acids. The CDR3 is CASSQDWRGGYGYTF. In DNA, the CDR3 is TGCGCCAGCAGCCAAGATTGGAGGGGAGGCTATGGCTACACCTTC.

The chain couples TRBV5-1 to TRBJ2-3; TRBD2 aligns across 10 bases. The CDR3 is made up of 16 amino acids. V lost 7 bases, J lost 4 bases, and 12 bases stayed unmatched. Germline CDR1 reads SGHRS; CDR2 reads YFSETQ. The CDR3 DNA sequence: TGCGCCAGCGCAATCTCTGGACTAGCGGCTGCAGATACGCAGTATTTT. This codes for CASAISGLAAADTQYF. Looking up the rest from reference TRBV5-1 and TRBJ2-3 gives the full variable domain: KAGVTQTPRYLIKTRGQQVTLSCSPISGHRSVSWYQQTPGQGLQFLFEYFSETQRNKGNFPGRFSGRQFSNSRSEMNVSTLELGDSALYLCASAISGLAAADTQYFGPGTRLTVL.

As concerns this clone: Within the sample, other DNA sequences also encode this same CDR3. V and J are TRBV6-5 and TRBJ2-7; no clear D. The CDR3 runs 13 residues. Deletions cut 0 bases from V and 4 bases from J, with 7 bases between. CDR1 and CDR2 from the germline V gene are MNHEY and SVGAGI. CDR3 residues: CASSYSRGYEQYF. The CDR3 nucleotides are TGTGCCAGCAGTTACTCGAGAGGTTACGAGCAGTACTTC.

As for this clone: This CDR3 is also generated by other DNA sequences in the sample. V gene TRBV5-1 combines with J gene TRBJ2-7; 8 positions agree with TRBD1. V was pared by 4 bases and J by 4 bases, with 4 bases of the junction left unmatched. The germline V gene encodes CDR1 SGHRS and CDR2 YFSETQ. The CDR3 consists of 13 residues. The CDR3 is CASSPGQVYEQYF. In DNA form, the CDR3 reads TGCGCCAGCAGCCCGGGACAGGTTTACGAGCAGTACTTC. Combining the CDR3 with reference TRBV5-1 and TRBJ2-7 gives the whole variable domain KAGVTQTPRYLIKTRGQQVTLSCSPISGHRSVSWYQQTPGQGLQFLFEYFSETQRNKGNFPGRFSGRQFSNSRSEMNVSTLELGDSALYLCASSPGQVYEQYFGPGTRLTVT.

The gene calls are TRBV5-4 and TRBJ1-1, with 9 bases matching TRBD1. CDR1 is SGHNT and CDR2 is YYREEE in the germline V gene (reference sequence). There are 15 residues in the CDR3. With V trimmed by 0 bases and J by 4 bases, 4 bases remained unmatched. The CDR3, as DNA: TGTGCCAGCAGCTTGGACACAGGGGGCTCCACTGAAGCTTTCTTT. It is translated as CASSLDTGGSTEAFF.

The rearrangement joins TRBV24-1 to TRBJ2-1; D may be TRBD1 (5 bases). V lost 5 bases to trimming and J lost 0 bases, with 10 bases between them. CDR3 size: 15 residues. From germline, CDR1 is KGHDR and CDR2 SFDVKD. The CDR3 here is CATSAGQSSYNEQFF. The CDR3 DNA follows: TGTGCCACCAGTGCAGGGCAGAGCTCCTACAATGAGCAGTTCTTC.

This clone showed up just a few times. The chain is built from TRBV6-6 and TRBJ2-7, with 12 nucleotides matching TRBD2. The CDR3 totals 16 residues. Germline V gene lookup returns CDR1 MNHNY and CDR2 SVGAGI (reference sequence). Trimming took 6 bases from V and 6 from J; bases not matched to a gene: 12. CDR3 sequence (DNA): TGTGCCAGCAGCTCCTCACTAGCGGGGGGATATAGCGAGCAGTACTTC. This translates into CASSSSLAGGYSEQYF.

The chain employs TRBV3-1 (or the pseudogene TRBV3-2) and TRBJ1-6, with 11 bases matching TRBD1. Germline V CDR1 and CDR2: LGHDT, YNNKEL (reference sequence). There are 17 residues in the CDR3. J lost 14 bases, V lost 4 bases, and 16 bases had no gene match. DNA for the CDR3: TGTGCCAGCAGCCGACCGACCGGGACAGGGGGAAGATTAGCCCTCCACTTT. Protein product: CASSRPTGTGGRLALHF.

The V call is TRBV13, the J call TRBJ1-1; tentative D call: TRBD1 (6 bases). The germline CDR1 and CDR2 sequences are PRHDT and FYEKMQ (reference sequence). The CDR3 is 16 residues long. Trimming removed 5 bases from V and 3 bases from J, with 19 bases in between. CDR3 loop: CASSPEGVDADTEAFF. DNA of the CDR3: TGTGCCAGCAGCCCAGAGGGGGTGGACGCGGACACTGAAGCTTTCTTT.

This clone was found a few times. The chain recombines TRBV5-1 with TRBJ2-4, with D perhaps matching TRBD2 (6 bases). The V end lost 4 bases, the J end lost 3 bases, and 14 bases lay between the germline ends. The length of the CDR3 is 15 residues. The germline V gene has CDR1 SGHRS and CDR2 YFSETQ. The CDR3, as DNA: TGCGCCAGCAGCCCCTTCCCGGGGGTCAAAAACATTCAGTACTTC. Amino acids: CASSPFPGVKNIQYF.

V is TRBV19 and J is TRBJ1-2; TRBD1 agrees at 9 bases. The CDR3 is 15 residues long. The junction had 7 bases not matched to a gene; V was cut back by 4 bases and J by 4 bases. Per the germline V gene, CDR1 is LNHDA and CDR2 is SQIVND (reference sequence). In nucleotides, the CDR3 is TGTGCCAGTAGTACACGGGACAGGGCTTTCTATGGCTACACCTTC. Translating gives CASSTRDRAFYGYTF.

V usage is TRBV7-3 and J usage is TRBJ2-3; unclear D gene. Germline CDR1 and CDR2: SGHTA and FQGTGA. V dropped 6 bases and J dropped 4 bases, with 8 bases sitting between them. This CDR3 is built from 12 residues. This CDR3 reads CASSPNSDTQYF. The CDR3 bases are TGTGCCAGCAGTCCCAATTCAGATACGCAGTATTTT.

The gene calls are TRBV13 and TRBJ2-3; TRBD2 matches at 9 bases. After removal of 3 bases from V and 3 bases from J, the junction contained 7 bases not matched to a gene. CDR1 and CDR2 from the germline V gene are PRHDT and FYEKMQ (reference sequence). The CDR3 length is 16 residues. The CDR3 sequence: CASSFNSGSVTDTQYF. CDR3 DNA: TGTGCCAGCAGCTTTAATAGCGGGAGTGTTACAGATACGCAGTATTTT.

The sample holds one count of this clone. This chain links TRBV7-2 with TRBJ1-5; 7 bases align to TRBD1. V shed 0 bases, J shed 1 base, and the junction held 6 bases outside the gene matches. Germline CDR1 reads SGHTA; CDR2 reads FQGNSA. CDR3 size: 17 residues. CDR3 bases: TGTGCCAGCAGCTTAGCGGTCCCGGGACAGAGCAATCAGCCCCAGCATTTT. Protein sequence: CASSLAVPGQSNQPQHF.

The chain has TRBV5-5 and TRBJ2-2; TRBD2 matches at 9 bases. Germline V gene sequence: CDR1 SGHKS, CDR2 YYEKEE (reference sequence). CDR3 length: 16 amino acids. Unmatched junction bases numbered 1, after V lost 1 base and J lost 0 bases. The CDR3 loop reads CASSLRLAANTGELFF. The CDR3 coding sequence is TGTGCCAGCAGCTTGAGACTAGCGGCGAACACCGGGGAGCTGTTTTTT.

The rearrangement links TRBV27 to TRBJ1-6, with D possibly being TRBD1 (5 bases). V was clipped by 4 bases and J by 7 bases, with 14 bases between them. The V gene's germline CDR1 is MNHEY and CDR2 SMNVEV (reference sequence). The CDR3 totals 15 residues. CDR3 in amino acids: CASSSLGGENSPLHF. The CDR3 nucleotides read TGTGCCAGCAGTTCCTTGGGGGGAGAGAATTCACCCCTCCACTTT.

CDR3 sequence (DNA): TGTGCCAGTAACCTCCTTGGCGGGCCTAATGAAAAACTGTTTTTT. Translating gives CASNLLGGPNEKLFF. The chain has TRBV19 and TRBJ1-4; D not certain. Germline CDR1 and CDR2: LNHDA and SQIVND (reference sequence). Trimming removed 7 bases at V and 3 bases at J, with 15 bases between. The CDR3 length is 15 residues.

The chain employs TRBV10-3 and TRBJ1-1; the match to TRBD1 covers 9 bases. J gave up 5 bases and V 8 bases, and 21 bases lay outside the gene matches. Per germline, CDR1 ENHRY and CDR2 SYGVKD. The CDR3 is 18 residues long. CDR3 sequence: CAIGRDRAEVWVGTEAFF. CDR3 nucleotide sequence: TGTGCCATCGGCCGGGACAGGGCGGAAGTGTGGGTGGGAACTGAAGCTTTCTTT.

The V gene is TRBV27, the J gene TRBJ2-2, with 10 positions matching TRBD2. In germline, CDR1 is MNHEY, CDR2 SMNVEV (reference sequence). The CDR3 length is 16 residues. V shed 5 bases, J shed 3 bases, and the junction held 6 bases outside the gene matches. The CDR3 coding sequence is TGTGCCAGCAGTACTAGCGGGAAACGGGACACCGGGGAGCTGTTTTTT. It translates to CASSTSGKRDTGELFF.

CDR3 sequence: CASKTGGGRETQYF. CDR3 nucleotide sequence: TGTGCCAGCAAAACAGGGGGAGGAAGGGAGACCCAGTACTTC. The V gene is TRBV6-5, the J gene TRBJ2-5; 8 nucleotides agree with TRBD1. The germline CDR1 and CDR2 sequences are MNHEY and SVGAGI. The junction had 9 bases not matched to a gene; V was cut back by 7 bases and J by 5 bases. The CDR3 contains 14 residues.

The CDR3 nucleotides are TGCGCCAGCAGCCAGCACCGGGACAGGGGATATGAGCAGTACTTC. It yields the protein CASSQHRDRGYEQYF. The chain recombines TRBV4-3 with TRBJ2-7; 10 bases agree with TRBD1. The CDR3 is made up of 15 amino acids. Germline V lookup: CDR1 LGHNA, CDR2 YSLEER. Losses at the gene ends were 3 bases for V and 7 bases for J; bases not matched to a gene: 9.

V is TRBV4-3 and J is TRBJ1-4; 7 bases align to TRBD1. Germline CDR1 reads LGHNA; CDR2 reads YSLEER. V lost 1 base, J lost 4 bases, and 3 bases stayed unmatched. This CDR3 comprises 15 residues. The CDR3 region is CASSQGGQFNEKLFF. CDR3 in DNA: TGCGCCAGCAGCCAAGGGGGACAGTTTAATGAAAAACTGTTTTTT.

This clone was observed a single time. The chain couples TRBV19 to TRBJ2-7; 7 bases fit TRBD2. The germline gives CDR1 LNHDA, CDR2 SQIVND (reference sequence). The junction had 10 bases not matched to a gene; V was cut back by 3 bases and J by 2 bases. The CDR3 sequence is 16 residues long. Written as DNA, the CDR3 is TGTGCCAGTAGTATCGTCGGTAGCGGGCCTCCCTACGAGCAGTACTTC. Its translation is CASSIVGSGPPYEQYF.

The chain recombines TRBV2 with TRBJ1-1; maybe TRBD1 (6 bases). The CDR3 contains 14 residues. CDR1 is SNHLY and CDR2 is FYNNEI in the germline V gene. The germline V and J ends were trimmed by 2 bases and 6 bases, with 13 bases remaining between them. CDR3 amino acids: CASSEQGLKPEAFF. The CDR3 nucleotides are TGTGCCAGCAGTGAACAGGGGCTAAAGCCTGAAGCTTTCTTT.

This clone was observed a single time. Other DNA sequences in the sample encode the same CDR3. The gene calls are TRBV9 and TRBJ2-7; 11 nucleotides match TRBD1. Trimming cost V 4 bases and J 4 bases; bases outside gene matches: 4. Per germline, CDR1 SGDLS and CDR2 YYNGEE. This CDR3 has 14 residues. CDR3 protein: CASSPGQGAYEQYF. The CDR3 DNA follows: TGTGCCAGCAGCCCAGGACAGGGGGCTTACGAGCAGTACTTC.

This sequence joins TRBV5-5 and TRBJ1-1; D possibly corresponds to TRBD1 (5 bases). The CDR3 loop spans 12 amino acids. Germline assignment: CDR1 SGHKS and CDR2 YYEKEE (reference sequence). The ends were cut back, 6 bases at V and 7 bases at J, with 13 bases in the middle. The CDR3 DNA is TGTGCCAGCACCCGGGGGAGCATTGAAGCTTTCTTT. It specifies CASTRGSIEAFF.

The chain combines TRBV21-1 with TRBJ2-6; the table names TRBD2, a call not compared with the DNA. TRBV21-1 is recorded as a pseudogene. The CDR3 length is 16 residues. CDR3 nucleotide sequence: TGTGCCAGCACCCCCGGGGAGTGTTCTGGGGCCAACGTCCTGACTTTC. It yields the protein CASTPGECSGANVLTF.